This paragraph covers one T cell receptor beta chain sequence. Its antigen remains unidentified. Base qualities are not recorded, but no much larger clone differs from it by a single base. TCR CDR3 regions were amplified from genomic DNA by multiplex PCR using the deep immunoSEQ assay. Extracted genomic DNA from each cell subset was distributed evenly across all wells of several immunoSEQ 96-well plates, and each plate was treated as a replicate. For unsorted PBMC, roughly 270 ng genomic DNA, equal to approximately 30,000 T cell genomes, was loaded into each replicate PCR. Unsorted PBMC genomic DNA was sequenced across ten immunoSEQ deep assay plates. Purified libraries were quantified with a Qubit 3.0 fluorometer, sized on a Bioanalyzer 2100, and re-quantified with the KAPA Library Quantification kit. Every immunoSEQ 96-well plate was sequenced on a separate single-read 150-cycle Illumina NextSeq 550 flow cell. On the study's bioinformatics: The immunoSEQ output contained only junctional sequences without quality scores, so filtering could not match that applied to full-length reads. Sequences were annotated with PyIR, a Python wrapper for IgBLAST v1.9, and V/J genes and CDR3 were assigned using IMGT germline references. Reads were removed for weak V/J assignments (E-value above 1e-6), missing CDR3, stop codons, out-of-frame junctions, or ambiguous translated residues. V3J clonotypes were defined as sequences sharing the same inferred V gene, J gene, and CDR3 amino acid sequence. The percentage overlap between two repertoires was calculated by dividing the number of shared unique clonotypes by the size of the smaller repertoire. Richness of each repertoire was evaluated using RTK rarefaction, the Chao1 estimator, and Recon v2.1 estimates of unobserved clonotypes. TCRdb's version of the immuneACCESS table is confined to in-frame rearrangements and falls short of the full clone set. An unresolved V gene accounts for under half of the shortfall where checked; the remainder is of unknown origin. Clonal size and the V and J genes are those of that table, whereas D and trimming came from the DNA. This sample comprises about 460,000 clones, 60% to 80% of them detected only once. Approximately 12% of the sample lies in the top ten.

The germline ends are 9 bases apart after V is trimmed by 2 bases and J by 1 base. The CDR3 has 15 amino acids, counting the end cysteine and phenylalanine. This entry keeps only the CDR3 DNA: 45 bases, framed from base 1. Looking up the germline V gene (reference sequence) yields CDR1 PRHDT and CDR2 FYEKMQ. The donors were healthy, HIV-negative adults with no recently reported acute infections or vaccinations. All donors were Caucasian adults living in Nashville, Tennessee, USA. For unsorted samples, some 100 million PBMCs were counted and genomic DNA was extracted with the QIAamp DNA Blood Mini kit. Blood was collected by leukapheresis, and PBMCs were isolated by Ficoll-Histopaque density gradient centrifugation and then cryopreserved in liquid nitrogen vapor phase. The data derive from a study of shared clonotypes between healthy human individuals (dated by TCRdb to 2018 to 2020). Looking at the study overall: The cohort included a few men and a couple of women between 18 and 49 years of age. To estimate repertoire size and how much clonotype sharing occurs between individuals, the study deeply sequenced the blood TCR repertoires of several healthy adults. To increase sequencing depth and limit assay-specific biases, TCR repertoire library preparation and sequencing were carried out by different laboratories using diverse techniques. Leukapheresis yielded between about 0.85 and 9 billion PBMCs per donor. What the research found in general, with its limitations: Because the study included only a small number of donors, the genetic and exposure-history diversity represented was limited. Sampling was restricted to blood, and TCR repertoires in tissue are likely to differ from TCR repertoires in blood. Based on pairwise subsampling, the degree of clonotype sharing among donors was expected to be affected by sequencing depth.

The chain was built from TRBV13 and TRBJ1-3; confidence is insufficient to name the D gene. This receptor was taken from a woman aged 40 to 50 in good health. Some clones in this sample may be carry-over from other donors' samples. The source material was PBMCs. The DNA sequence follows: TGTGCCAGCAGCTTAAGTGGGGTTTCTGGAAACACCATATATTTT. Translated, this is CASSLSGVSGNTIYF. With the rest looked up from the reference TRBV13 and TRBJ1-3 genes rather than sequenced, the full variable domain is AAGVIQSPRHLIKEKRETATLKCYPIPRHDTVYWYQQGPGQDPQFLISFYEKMQSDKGSIPDRFSAQQFSDYHSELNMSSLELGDSALYFCASSLSGVSGNTIYFGEGSWLTVV.